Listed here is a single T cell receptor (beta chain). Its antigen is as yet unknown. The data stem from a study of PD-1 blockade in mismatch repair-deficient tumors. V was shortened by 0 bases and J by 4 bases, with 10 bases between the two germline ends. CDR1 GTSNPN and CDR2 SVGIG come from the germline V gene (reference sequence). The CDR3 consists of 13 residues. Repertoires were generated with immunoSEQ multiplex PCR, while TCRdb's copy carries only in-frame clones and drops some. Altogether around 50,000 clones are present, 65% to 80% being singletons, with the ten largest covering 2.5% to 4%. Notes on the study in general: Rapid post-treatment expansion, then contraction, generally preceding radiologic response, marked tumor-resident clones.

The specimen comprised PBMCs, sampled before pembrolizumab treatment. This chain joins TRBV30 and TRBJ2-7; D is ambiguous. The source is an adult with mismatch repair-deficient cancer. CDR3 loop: CAWSVWQTYEQYF. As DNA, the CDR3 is TGTGCCTGGAGTGTATGGCAAACTTACGAGCAGTACTTC.